Listed below are T cell receptor beta chains from one sample, sequenced in a study of blood T cell repertoires in COVID-19. TCRdb's table, derived via immunoSEQ multiplex PCR, lists solely in-frame clones and lacks some. The sample lists roughly 250,000 clones; about 88% were seen once. The sequencing input was peripheral blood. The source is a woman aged 40 to 50 who had recovered from COVID-19. CDR3s include the opening cysteine and the closing phenylalanine or tryptophan. Each record gives: V gene, J gene, CDR3 protein.

>TRBV5-1|TRBJ2-3
CASSLGRDGADTQYF
>TRBV6-2/TRBV6-3|TRBJ2-7
CASSYSGILAKEGEQYF
>TRBV7-8|TRBJ1-5
CASSSLRGVSNQPQHF
>TRBV9|TRBJ2-1
CASSEGLRDNEQFF
>TRBV7-2|TRBJ2-1
CASSQMRGNEQFF
>TRBV7-3|TRBJ2-7
CASSPQGTGVGEQYF
>TRBV6-5|TRBJ2-7
CASSYSGGVGNEQYF
>TRBV30|TRBJ1-2
CAWSPNGQGDFYGYTF
>TRBV19|TRBJ1-5
CASSRAGSNQPQHF
>TRBV6-5|TRBJ1-2
CASSGTDRVNGYTF
>TRBV10-3|TRBJ2-1
CAISDQGRWQSGGRYNEQFF
>TRBV3-1/TRBV3-2|TRBJ2-5
CASSQDLEGETQYF
>TRBV7-9|TRBJ1-2
CASSSYPSRDGYTF
>TRBV7-9|TRBJ1-2
CASSLSGYGYTF
>TRBV15|TRBJ2-4
CATSRDSGTGSFQYF
>TRBV6-5|TRBJ2-2
CAGGGTGTVFGELFF
>TRBV6-1|TRBJ2-1
CASSEQGLAGVESYNEQFF
>TRBV24-1|TRBJ1-5
CATSEAGRGYNQPQHF
>TRBV30|TRBJ1-5
CAWSPSSGGQPQHF
>TRBV30|TRBJ2-4
CAWDTGTGRNIQYF
>TRBV5-1|TRBJ1-1
CASTLRQGEDTEAFF
>TRBV15|TRBJ2-3
CATSSGSEGDTQYF
>TRBV28|TRBJ2-1
CASGTSSYNEQFF
>TRBV7-9|TRBJ1-1
CASVRGTDTEAFF